Each of the 23 T cell receptor beta chains below was sequenced from the same sample in a study of Ad26.COV2.S vaccination and SARS-CoV-2 variants. Repertoires were generated with immunoSEQ multiplex PCR, while TCRdb's copy carries only in-frame clones and drops some. The sample includes around 100,000 clones, roughly 75% of them seen just once. The sequencing here drew on peripheral blood, taken after recovery from COVID-19. Receptor source: a human donor who had recovered from COVID-19.

V is TRBV5-1 and J is TRBJ2-3; D is perhaps TRBD1 or TRBD2 (5 bases each). The length of the CDR3 is 16 residues. V shed 5 bases and J shed 5 bases, with 21 bases lying between them. Germline CDR1 reads SGHRS; CDR2 reads YFSETQ. The chain's CDR3 is CASRVQRDPQIDTQYF. DNA for the CDR3: TGCGCCAGCAGGGTACAGAGGGACCCACAGATAGATACGCAGTATTTT.

The chain links TRBV29-1 to TRBJ1-4, with 7 bases matching TRBD1. From germline, CDR1 is SQVTM and CDR2 ANQGSEA. The CDR3 consists of 15 residues. J lost 4 bases, V lost 1 base, and 6 bases had no gene match. The CDR3 sequence: CSVEGLGQLNEKLFF. CDR3 nucleotide sequence: TGCAGCGTTGAAGGACTGGGACAGCTTAATGAAAAACTGTTTTTT.

V is TRBV29-1 and J is TRBJ1-5; D remains unclear. Germline CDR1 reads SQVTM; CDR2 reads ANQGSEA. V lost 7 bases and J 3 bases, leaving 7 bases between the germline ends. The CDR3 has 11 residues. CDR3 nucleotides: TGCAGCGCCGGGGACAATCAGCCCCAGCATTTT. Translating gives CSAGDNQPQHF.

Here the CDR3 reads CASSDVGAGANVLTF. In DNA, the CDR3 is TGTGCCAGCAGTGACGTGGGTGCTGGGGCCAACGTCCTGACTTTC. The rearrangement links TRBV6-4 to TRBJ2-6; D unresolved. V was cut by 2 bases and J by 2 bases, with 7 bases left in between. There are 15 residues in the CDR3. Per germline, CDR1 MRHNA and CDR2 SNTAGT.

This chain links TRBV6-2 or TRBV6-3 with TRBJ1-5; 8 bases are shared with TRBD1. Germline V gives CDR1 MNHEY, CDR2 SVGEGT. The CDR3 length is 15 residues. The V gene end was trimmed by 4 bases and the J gene end by 4 bases; junction bases not matched to a gene: 6. CDR3 DNA sequence: TGTGCCAGCAGTTCCACAGGGGGTAGAAATCAGCCCCAGCATTTT. It is translated as CASSSTGGRNQPQHF.

The rearrangement joins TRBV2 to TRBJ1-4; 7 bases fit TRBD1. The CDR3 is made up of 15 amino acids. After removal of 6 bases from V and 4 bases from J, the junction contained 8 bases not matched to a gene. Germline V gene data show CDR1 as SNHLY and CDR2 as FYNNEI. This chain's CDR3 is CASSRDRGDNEKLFF. CDR3 DNA: TGTGCCAGCAGCCGGGACAGAGGCGATAATGAAAAACTGTTTTTT.

This clone is judged medium-sized. The V and J genes are TRBV11-3 and TRBJ2-7, with 9 bases aligning to TRBD1. Germline loops: CDR1 SGHNT, CDR2 YENEEA. V gave up 7 bases and J gave up 2 bases; unmatched junction bases: 15. The CDR3 totals 17 residues. The CDR3 loop reads CASNLKIPGQGPYEQYF. The CDR3 bases are TGTGCCAGCAACCTAAAAATACCGGGACAGGGTCCCTACGAGCAGTACTTC.

A few counts support this clone. The chain joins TRBV18 to TRBJ1-2; D remains unclear. The germline CDR1 and CDR2 sequences are KGHSH and LQKENI. V shed 2 bases and J shed 4 bases, with 5 bases lying between them. This CDR3 is 12 amino acids long. For the CDR3, the DNA is TGTGCCAGCTCACCAGAAAGCTATGGCTACACCTTC. Its protein product is CASSPESYGYTF.

The chain carries TRBV9 and TRBJ1-3; no reliable D call. Looked up from germline, CDR1 is SGDLS and CDR2 is YYNGEE. V was cut by 0 bases and J by 0 bases, with 7 bases left in between. This CDR3 has 15 residues. The CDR3 nucleotides are TGTGCCAGCAGCGTAGTGCCGGGCTCTGGAAACACCATATATTTT. This gives the protein CASSVVPGSGNTIYF.

The chain links TRBV9 to TRBJ2-3; TRBD1 agrees at 12 bases. This CDR3 spans 16 amino acids. J gave up 10 bases and V 0 bases, and 9 bases lay outside the gene matches. From germline, CDR1 is SGDLS and CDR2 YYNGEE. CDR3 loop: CASSVGAGQGALSQYF. The CDR3 DNA reads as TGTGCCAGCAGCGTAGGAGCGGGACAGGGGGCCCTTTCGCAGTATTTT.

This clone was detected only a few times. V usage is TRBV3-1 (or the pseudogene TRBV3-2) and J usage is TRBJ1-4, with a possible D match to TRBD1 (5 bases). Germline CDR1 and CDR2: LGHDT and YNNKEL (reference sequence). The CDR3 covers 13 residues. Trimming pared 3 bases from V and 11 bases from J, leaving 13 bases between. The CDR3 sequence is CASSQGGEGKLFF. The CDR3 DNA follows: TGTGCCAGCAGCCAGGGAGGGGAGGGGAAACTGTTTTTT.

The V call is TRBV28, the J call TRBJ1-4, with D possibly being TRBD1 (6 bases). The V end was cut by 1 base, the J end by 0 bases, with 18 bases between. Germline values: CDR1 MDHEN, CDR2 SYDVKM. This CDR3 contains 19 residues. The DNA for the CDR3 is TGTGCCAGCAGTTTATTAACCCAGGGGATCCCCGCAACTAATGAAAAACTGTTTTTT. This gives the protein CASSLLTQGIPATNEKLFF.

This chain connects TRBV6-6 to TRBJ2-5; D is possibly TRBD1 or TRBD2 (5 bases each). CDR3 length: 12 residues. CDR1 and CDR2 (germline): MNHNY, SVGAGI (reference sequence). Trimming took 8 bases from V and 0 from J, leaving 7 bases between them. The CDR3 region has the DNA TGTGCCAGCGGGACCAACCAAGAGACCCAGTACTTC. Protein: CASGTNQETQYF.

The rearrangement links TRBV2 to TRBJ2-2; TRBD1 is a possible D gene (6 bases). The CDR3 length is 15 residues. V gave up 6 bases and J gave up 3 bases, with 14 bases separating them. Germline V gene sequence: CDR1 SNHLY, CDR2 FYNNEI. The CDR3 reads CASRPQDSDTGELFF. The CDR3 DNA reads TGTGCCAGCAGACCCCAGGACAGTGACACCGGGGAGCTGTTTTTT.

This chain uses TRBV11-2 with TRBJ2-3; 14 nucleotides match TRBD2. V shed 9 bases and J 2 bases; nucleotides not matched to a gene: 4. This CDR3 contains 15 residues. Germline CDR1 SGHAT, CDR2 FQNNGV. The chain's CDR3 is CASRLAGGPTDTQYF. As DNA, the CDR3 is TGTGCCAGTAGACTAGCGGGGGGGCCCACAGATACGCAGTATTTT. Using reference TRBV11-2 and TRBJ2-3 for the parts outside the CDR3, the full variable domain is EAGVAQSPRYKIIEKRQSVAFWCNPISGHATLYWYQQILGQGPKLLIQFQNNGVVDDSQLPKDRFSAERLKGVDSTLKIQPAKLEDSAVYLCASRLAGGPTDTQYFGPGTRLTVL.

The chain's CDR3 is CASSQDSSQWVPQYF. In DNA form, the CDR3 reads TGTGCCAGCAGCCAAGATTCCAGTCAATGGGTTCCCCAGTACTTC. The V call is TRBV3-1 (or the pseudogene TRBV3-2), the J call TRBJ2-5; no reliable D call. This CDR3 is 15 amino acids long. The germline V gene encodes CDR1 LGHDT and CDR2 YNNKEL (reference sequence). The germline V and J ends were trimmed by 0 bases and 9 bases, with 17 bases remaining between them.

The chain carries TRBV28 and TRBJ2-7; TRBD2 is a possible D gene (6 bases). The germline V and J ends were trimmed by 5 bases and 2 bases, with 13 bases remaining between them. Germline assignment: CDR1 MDHEN and CDR2 SYDVKM. The CDR3 spans 14 residues. This chain's CDR3 is CASSNLGGTYEQYF. The CDR3 region has the DNA TGTGCCAGCAGTAACCTCGGAGGGACCTACGAGCAGTACTTC.

This clone was seen more than once but under ten times. V and J are TRBV30 and TRBJ1-6; D is possibly TRBD1 (6 bases). The CDR3 totals 15 residues. CDR1 and CDR2 from the germline V gene are GTSNPN and SVGIG (reference sequence). V was trimmed by 3 bases and J by 5 bases, leaving 14 bases between them. CDR3: CAWSQGLGDNSPLHF. In DNA form, the CDR3 reads TGTGCCTGGAGCCAGGGGCTCGGCGATAATTCACCCCTCCACTTT.

The table lists this clone with a few counts. V and J are TRBV11-1 and TRBJ1-2; 9 bases align to TRBD1. The J segment lost 4 bases and the V segment lost 5 bases, leaving 8 bases of the junction unmatched. Germline-derived CDR1 and CDR2 are SGHAT and FQDESV (reference sequence). The CDR3 is 15 residues long. This chain's CDR3 is CASSTGQGIFYGYTF. Written as DNA, the CDR3 is TGTGCCAGCAGCACCGGACAGGGGATTTTCTATGGCTACACCTTC.

The chain joins TRBV3-1 (or the pseudogene TRBV3-2) to TRBJ1-2; D not resolved. Trimming took off 4 bases at V and 5 bases at J, with 11 bases between the two ends. Per germline, CDR1 LGHDT and CDR2 YNNKEL (reference sequence). The CDR3 is 13 amino acids. CDR3 sequence (DNA): TGTGCCAGCAGCCTGAGAGGCCCTTATGGCTACACCTTC. Its protein product is CASSLRGPYGYTF.

The V gene is TRBV11-2, the J gene TRBJ2-4, with 9 positions matching TRBD2. CDR3 length: 19 residues. Trimming cost V 5 bases and J 0 bases; bases outside gene matches: 14. Per the germline V gene, CDR1 is SGHAT and CDR2 is FQNNGV. The CDR3 loop is CASSQAGLAGNLAKNIQYF. The CDR3 DNA sequence: TGTGCCAGCAGCCAGGCGGGGCTAGCGGGGAACCTAGCCAAAAACATTCAGTACTTC.

The chain employs TRBV11-2 and TRBJ2-3; 8 nucleotides line up with TRBD2. CDR3 length: 18 amino acids. Germline trimming cut 4 bases from V and 2 bases from J; bases unmatched to any gene: 14. Germline CDR1 and CDR2: SGHAT and FQNNGV. The chain's CDR3 is CASSSLRLGGGNTDTQYF. Here the CDR3 DNA reads TGTGCCAGCAGCTCCTTAAGGTTGGGCGGGGGGAACACAGATACGCAGTATTTT. The complete variable domain, with remaining parts taken from reference TRBV11-2 and TRBJ2-3, reads EAGVAQSPRYKIIEKRQSVAFWCNPISGHATLYWYQQILGQGPKLLIQFQNNGVVDDSQLPKDRFSAERLKGVDSTLKIQPAKLEDSAVYLCASSSLRLGGGNTDTQYFGPGTRLTVL.

This chain uses TRBV6-6 with TRBJ2-7; D possibly corresponds to TRBD1 (6 bases). The CDR3 sequence is 13 residues long. The V end lost 5 bases, the J end lost 1 base, and 9 bases lay between the germline ends. Germline V gene data show CDR1 as MNHNY and CDR2 as SVGAGI (reference sequence). In DNA, the CDR3 is TGTGCCAGCAGTCCAGGGGTATCCTACGAGCAGTACTTC. Amino acid sequence: CASSPGVSYEQYF.